These T cell receptor beta chains were read from a single sample in a study of T cells after yellow fever vaccination. TCRdb fed the 5' RACE reads into MiXCR, producing one record per CDR3 protein. Among 230,000 or so distinct CDR3 sequences listed, about 3.9% were seen once. Specimen: PBMCs, collected 15 days after the yellow fever booster vaccination. All receptors come from a man between 18 and 35 years old who received the YFV17D yellow fever vaccine. Both conserved end residues are part of each CDR3. A D gene is named only where the DNA matches it firmly. The size field is filled for only some rows; it gives once, few, many or a size class.

J | D | V | size | DNA | CDR3
TRBJ2-5 | TRBD1 | TRBV18 | many | TGTGCCAGCTCACCGACAGGGCAATTGGAGACCCAGTACTTC | CASSPTGQLETQYF
TRBJ2-1 | TRBD2 | TRBV5-1 | many | TGCGCCAGCAGCTTGAGCGGGGCCTACAATGAGCAGTTCTTC | CASSLSGAYNEQFF
TRBJ1-5 | TRBD1 | TRBV12-3/TRBV12-4 | NA | TGTGCCAGCAGTTTAGTGGGACAGCAAGCAGACCAGCCCCAGCATTTT | CASSLVGQQADQPQHF
TRBJ2-2 | TRBD1 | TRBV6-5 | many | TGTGCCAGCAGTTACTCTGACAGGGAAAACACCGGGGAGCTGTTTTTT | CASSYSDRENTGELFF
TRBJ1-1 | NA | TRBV7-2 | many | TGTGCCAGCAGCTTAGTACTGGTCAGGGGCACTGAAGCTTTCTTT | CASSLVLVRGTEAFF
TRBJ1-5 | NA | TRBV21-1 | many | TGTGCCAGCAGCATTGGTAAGAGTAGTCTTAGCAATCAGCCCCAGCATTTT | CASSIGKSSLSNQPQHF
TRBJ1-5 | TRBD1 | TRBV7-9 | many | TGTGCCAGCAGCCCAACAGGGGGTGGAAGCAATCAGCCCCAGCATTTT | CASSPTGGGSNQPQHF
TRBJ1-1 | NA | TRBV7-2 | many | TGTGCCAGCAGCGCCGGGTACATGAACACTGAAGCTTTCTTT | CASSAGYMNTEAFF
TRBJ2-1 | NA | TRBV27 | many | TGTGCCAGCAGTCTGGGGGTCGGTGAGCAGTTCTTC | CASSLGVGEQFF
TRBJ1-5 | TRBD1 | TRBV5-5 | few | TGTGCCAGCAGCTTGTTGTTGGCACGGACAGGGAGCAATCAGCCCCAGCATTTT | CASSLLLARTGSNQPQHF
TRBJ1-2 | NA | TRBV4-2 | many | TGTGCCAGCAGCCAAGCCGGGAATAACTATGGCTACACCTTC | CASSQAGNNYGYTF
TRBJ2-5 | TRBD1 | TRBV20-1 | few | TGCAGTGCTACGAACAGGGGAGAGACCCAGTACTTC | CSATNRGETQYF
TRBJ1-1 | NA | TRBV6-2/TRBV6-3 | many | TGTGCCAGCTTTTCCGACGCGGGAAGGGGAACGACTGAAGCTTTCTTT | CASFSDAGRGTTEAFF
TRBJ1-1 | NA | TRBV5-1 | many | TGCGCCAGCAGCTCGGCAGGGGTGGTGAACACTGAAGCTTTCTTT | CASSSAGVVNTEAFF
TRBJ2-3 | TRBD2 | TRBV4-2 | many | TGTGCCAGCAGCCGGACTAGCGGGGGGGCCCAGCCAGATACGCAGTATTTT | CASSRTSGGAQPDTQYF
TRBJ2-3 | NA | TRBV5-1 | many | TGCGCCAGCAGCTTGGCCGGGCAGGGAATAACAGATACGCAGTATTTT | CASSLAGQGITDTQYF
TRBJ2-1 | NA | TRBV5-1 | NA | TGCGCCAGCGGGCCCACCGGGGATAACAGAGGGGGCTCCTACAATGAGCAGTTCTTC | CASGPTGDNRGGSYNEQFF